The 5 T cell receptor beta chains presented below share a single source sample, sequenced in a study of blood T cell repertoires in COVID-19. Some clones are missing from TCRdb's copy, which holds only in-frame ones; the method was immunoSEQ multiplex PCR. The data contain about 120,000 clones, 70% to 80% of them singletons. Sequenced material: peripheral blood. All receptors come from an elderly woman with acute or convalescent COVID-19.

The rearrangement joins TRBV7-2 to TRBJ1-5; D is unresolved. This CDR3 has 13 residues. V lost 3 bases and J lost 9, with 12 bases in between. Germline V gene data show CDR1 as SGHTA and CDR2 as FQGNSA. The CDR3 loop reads CASSLNNEGPQHF. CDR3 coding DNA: TGTGCCAGCAGCTTGAATAACGAGGGGCCCCAGCATTTT.

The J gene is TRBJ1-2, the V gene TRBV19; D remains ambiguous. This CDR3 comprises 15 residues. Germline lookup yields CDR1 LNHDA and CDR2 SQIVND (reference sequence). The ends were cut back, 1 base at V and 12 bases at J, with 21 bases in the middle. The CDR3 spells CASSIGGDYAIANTF. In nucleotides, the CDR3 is TGTGCCAGTAGTATAGGGGGAGATTACGCGATTGCGAACACCTTC.

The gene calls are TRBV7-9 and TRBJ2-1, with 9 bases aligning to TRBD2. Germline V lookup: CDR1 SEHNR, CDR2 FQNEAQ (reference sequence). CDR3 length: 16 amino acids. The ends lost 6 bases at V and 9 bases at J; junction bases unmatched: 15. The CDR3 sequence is CASSPSGREGRSEQFF. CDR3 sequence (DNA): TGTGCCAGCAGTCCCTCGGGGCGGGAGGGCCGGAGTGAGCAGTTCTTC.

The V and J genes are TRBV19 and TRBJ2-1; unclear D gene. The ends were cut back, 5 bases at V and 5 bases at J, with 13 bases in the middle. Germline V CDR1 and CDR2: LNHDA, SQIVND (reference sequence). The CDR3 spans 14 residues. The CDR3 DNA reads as TGTGCCAGTAGTGCCCAAATCCGGGACAATGAGCAGTTCTTC. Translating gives CASSAQIRDNEQFF.

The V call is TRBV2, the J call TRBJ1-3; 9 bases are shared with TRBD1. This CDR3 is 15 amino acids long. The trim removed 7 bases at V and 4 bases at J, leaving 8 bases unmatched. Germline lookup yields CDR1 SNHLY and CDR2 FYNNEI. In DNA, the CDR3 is TGTGCCAGCAATCAAAGGACAGGGGTAGGAAACACCATATATTTT. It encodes CASNQRTGVGNTIYF.